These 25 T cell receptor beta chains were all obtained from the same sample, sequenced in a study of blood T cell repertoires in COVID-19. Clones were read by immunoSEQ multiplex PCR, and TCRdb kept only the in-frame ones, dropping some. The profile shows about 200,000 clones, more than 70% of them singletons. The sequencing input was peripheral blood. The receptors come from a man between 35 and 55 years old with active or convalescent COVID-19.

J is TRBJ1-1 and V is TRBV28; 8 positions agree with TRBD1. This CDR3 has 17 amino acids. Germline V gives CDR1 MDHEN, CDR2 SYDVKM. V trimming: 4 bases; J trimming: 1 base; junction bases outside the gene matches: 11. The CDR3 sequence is CASSSLLPGTGNTEAFF. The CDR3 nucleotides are TGTGCCAGCAGTTCCCTTTTACCCGGGACAGGGAACACTGAAGCTTTCTTT.

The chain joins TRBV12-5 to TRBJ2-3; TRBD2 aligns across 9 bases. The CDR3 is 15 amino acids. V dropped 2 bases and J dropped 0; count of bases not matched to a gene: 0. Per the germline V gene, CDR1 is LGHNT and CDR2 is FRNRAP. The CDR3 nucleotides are TGTGCTAGTGGTTTGAGCGGGGGGAGCACAGATACGCAGTATTTT. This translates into CASGLSGGSTDTQYF.

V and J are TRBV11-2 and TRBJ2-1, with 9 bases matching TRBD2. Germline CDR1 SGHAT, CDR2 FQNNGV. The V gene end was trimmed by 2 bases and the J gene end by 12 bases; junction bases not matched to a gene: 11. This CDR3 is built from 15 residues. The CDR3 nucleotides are TGTGCCAGCAGCTTAACCGGGACTAGCAAGGGGGTGCAGTTCTTC. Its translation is CASSLTGTSKGVQFF. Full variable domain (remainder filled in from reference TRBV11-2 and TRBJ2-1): EAGVAQSPRYKIIEKRQSVAFWCNPISGHATLYWYQQILGQGPKLLIQFQNNGVVDDSQLPKDRFSAERLKGVDSTLKIQPAKLEDSAVYLCASSLTGTSKGVQFFGPGTRLTVL.

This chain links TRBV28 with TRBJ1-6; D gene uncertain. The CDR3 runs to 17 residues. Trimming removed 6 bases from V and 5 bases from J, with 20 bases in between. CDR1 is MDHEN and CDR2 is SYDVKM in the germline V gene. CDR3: CASSIREGGVDNSPLHF. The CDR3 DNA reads TGTGCCAGCAGCATACGCGAGGGAGGAGTCGATAATTCACCCCTCCACTTT.

The CDR3 DNA sequence: TGCAGCGCGGTCCACCCGGGGTTTTACTACAATGAGCAGTTCTTC. Translating gives CSAVHPGFYYNEQFF. The chain couples TRBV29-1 to TRBJ2-1, with a weak D call TRBD2 (5 bases). Germline values: CDR1 SQVTM, CDR2 ANQGSEA. V lost 7 bases, J lost 3 bases, and 19 bases lay in between. CDR3 length: 15 amino acids.

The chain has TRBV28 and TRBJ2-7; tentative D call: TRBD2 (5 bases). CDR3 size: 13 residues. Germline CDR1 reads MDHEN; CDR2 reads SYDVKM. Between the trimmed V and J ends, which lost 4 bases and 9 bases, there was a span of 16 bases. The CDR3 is CASSSGVPKGQYF. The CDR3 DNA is TGTGCCAGCAGTTCCGGGGTTCCAAAAGGGCAGTACTTC.

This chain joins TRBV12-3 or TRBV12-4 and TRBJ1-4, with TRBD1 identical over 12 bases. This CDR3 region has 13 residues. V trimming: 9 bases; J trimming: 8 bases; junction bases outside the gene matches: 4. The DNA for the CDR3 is TGTGCCAGTCGGGACAGGGGGCGGGAAAAACTGTTTTTT. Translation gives CASRDRGREKLFF.

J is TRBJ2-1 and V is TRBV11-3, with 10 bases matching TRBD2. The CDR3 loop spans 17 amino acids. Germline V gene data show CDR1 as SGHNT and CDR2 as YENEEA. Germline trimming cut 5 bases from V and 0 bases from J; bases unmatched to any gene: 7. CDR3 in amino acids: CASSALAGASSYNEQFF. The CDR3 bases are TGTGCCAGCAGCGCCCTAGCGGGGGCCAGCTCCTACAATGAGCAGTTCTTC. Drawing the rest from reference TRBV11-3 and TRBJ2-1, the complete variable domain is EAGVVQSPRYKIIEKKQPVAFWCNPISGHNTLYWYLQNLGQGPELLIRYENEEAVDDSQLPKDRFSAERLKGVDSTLKIQPAELGDSAVYLCASSALAGASSYNEQFFGPGTRLTVL.

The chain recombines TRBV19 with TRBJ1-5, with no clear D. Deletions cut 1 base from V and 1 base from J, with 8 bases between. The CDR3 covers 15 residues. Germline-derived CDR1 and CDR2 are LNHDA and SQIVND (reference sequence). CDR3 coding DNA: TGTGCCAGTAGTATAGCCGGAGCGAGCAATCAGCCCCAGCATTTT. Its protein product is CASSIAGASNQPQHF.

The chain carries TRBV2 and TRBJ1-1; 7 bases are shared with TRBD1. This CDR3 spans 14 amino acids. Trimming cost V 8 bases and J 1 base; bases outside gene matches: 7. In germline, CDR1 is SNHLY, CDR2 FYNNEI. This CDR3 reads CASAYRQGNTEAFF. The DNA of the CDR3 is TGTGCCAGCGCTTACAGACAGGGGAACACTGAAGCTTTCTTT.

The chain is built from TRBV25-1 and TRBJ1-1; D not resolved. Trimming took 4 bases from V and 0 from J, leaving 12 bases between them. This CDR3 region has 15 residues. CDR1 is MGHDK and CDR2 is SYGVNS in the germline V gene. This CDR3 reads CASSAGRRMNTEAFF. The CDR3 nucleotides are TGTGCCAGCAGTGCGGGGAGGAGAATGAACACTGAAGCTTTCTTT.

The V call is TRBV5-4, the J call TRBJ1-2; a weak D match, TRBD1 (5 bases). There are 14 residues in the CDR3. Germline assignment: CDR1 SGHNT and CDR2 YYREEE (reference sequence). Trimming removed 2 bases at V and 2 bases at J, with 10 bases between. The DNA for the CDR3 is TGTGCCAGCAGCTTAAAGGGGTCAAACTATGGCTACACCTTC. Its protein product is CASSLKGSNYGYTF.

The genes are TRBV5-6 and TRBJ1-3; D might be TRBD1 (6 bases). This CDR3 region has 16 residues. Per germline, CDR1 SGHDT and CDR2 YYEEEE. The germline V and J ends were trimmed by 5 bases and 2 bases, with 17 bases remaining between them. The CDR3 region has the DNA TGTGCCAGCAGTGCCCTGCGGGGGCTGACTGGAAACACCATATATTTT. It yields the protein CASSALRGLTGNTIYF.

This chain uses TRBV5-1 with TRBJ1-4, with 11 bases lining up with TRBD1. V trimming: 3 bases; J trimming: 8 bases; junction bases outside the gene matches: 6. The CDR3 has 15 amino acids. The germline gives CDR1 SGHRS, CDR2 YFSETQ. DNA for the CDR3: TGCGCCAGCAGCTACGGGACAGGGGGTGGCGAAAAACTGTTTTTT. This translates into CASSYGTGGGEKLFF.

The CDR3 DNA follows: TGTGCCAGCAGCAACCTACGCGGGGCCGGTGGCTACACCTTC. Translated: CASSNLRGAGGYTF. This chain connects TRBV28 to TRBJ1-2; possibly TRBD1 for D (5 bases). The ends were cut back, 6 bases at V and 7 bases at J, with 18 bases in the middle. Germline loops: CDR1 MDHEN, CDR2 SYDVKM. The CDR3 consists of 14 residues.

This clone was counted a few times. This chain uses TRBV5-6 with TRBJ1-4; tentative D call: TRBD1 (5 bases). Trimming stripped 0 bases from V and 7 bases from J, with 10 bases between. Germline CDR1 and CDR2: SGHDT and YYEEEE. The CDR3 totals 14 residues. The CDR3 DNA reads TGTGCCAGCAGCTTGGTCAGTAGGGGTGAAAAACTGTTTTTT. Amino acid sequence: CASSLVSRGEKLFF. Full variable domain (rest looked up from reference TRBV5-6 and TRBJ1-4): DAGVTQSPTHLIKTRGQQVTLRCSPKSGHDTVSWYQQALGQGPQFIFQYYEEEERQRGNFPDRFSGHQFPNYSSELNVNALLLGDSALYLCASSLVSRGEKLFFGSGTQLSVL.

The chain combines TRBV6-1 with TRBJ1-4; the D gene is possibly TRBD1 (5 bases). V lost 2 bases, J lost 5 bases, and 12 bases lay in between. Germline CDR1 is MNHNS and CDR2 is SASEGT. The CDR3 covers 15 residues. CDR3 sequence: CASSESPGSNEKLFF. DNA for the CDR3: TGTGCCAGCAGTGAATCTCCAGGGTCGAATGAAAAACTGTTTTTT.

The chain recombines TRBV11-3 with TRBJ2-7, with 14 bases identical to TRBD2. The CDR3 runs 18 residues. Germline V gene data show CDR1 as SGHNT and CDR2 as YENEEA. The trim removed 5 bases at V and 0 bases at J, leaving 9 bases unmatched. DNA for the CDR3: TGTGCCAGCAGCCCTCGGACTAGCGGGAGGCCGAGCTCCTACGAGCAGTACTTC. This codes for CASSPRTSGRPSSYEQYF.

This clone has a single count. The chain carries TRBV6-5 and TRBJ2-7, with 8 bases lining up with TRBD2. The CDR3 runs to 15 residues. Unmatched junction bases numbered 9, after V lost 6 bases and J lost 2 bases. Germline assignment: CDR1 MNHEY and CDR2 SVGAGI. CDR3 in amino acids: CASRPGGDGAYEQYF. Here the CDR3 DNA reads TGTGCCAGCAGACCCGGGGGGGATGGGGCCTACGAGCAGTACTTC.

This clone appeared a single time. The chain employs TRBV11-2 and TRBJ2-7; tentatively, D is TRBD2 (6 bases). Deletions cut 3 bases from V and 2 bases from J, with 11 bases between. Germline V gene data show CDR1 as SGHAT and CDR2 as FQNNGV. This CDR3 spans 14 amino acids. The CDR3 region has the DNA TGTGCCAGCAGCTTGAGCGGGCGCGCCTACGAGCAGTACTTC. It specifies CASSLSGRAYEQYF. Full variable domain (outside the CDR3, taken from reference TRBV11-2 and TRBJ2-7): EAGVAQSPRYKIIEKRQSVAFWCNPISGHATLYWYQQILGQGPKLLIQFQNNGVVDDSQLPKDRFSAERLKGVDSTLKIQPAKLEDSAVYLCASSLSGRAYEQYFGPGTRLTVT.

The CDR3 bases are TGTGCCAGCAGTTCCCTTCCTCTTCTTGGGACACCCGATACGCAGTATTTT. This gives the protein CASSSLPLLGTPDTQYF. V and J are TRBV27 and TRBJ2-3; a weak D match, TRBD1 (6 bases). CDR3 length: 17 residues. V lost 4 bases to trimming and J lost 6 bases, with 23 bases between them. Germline CDR1 reads MNHEY; CDR2 reads SMNVEV (reference sequence).

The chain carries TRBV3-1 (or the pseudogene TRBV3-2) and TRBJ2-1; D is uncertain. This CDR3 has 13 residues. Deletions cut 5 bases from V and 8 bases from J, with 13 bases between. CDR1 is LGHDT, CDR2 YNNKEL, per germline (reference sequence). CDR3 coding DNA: TGTGCCAGCAGCTCCAAACCTTACTATGAGCAGTTCTTC. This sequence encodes CASSSKPYYEQFF.

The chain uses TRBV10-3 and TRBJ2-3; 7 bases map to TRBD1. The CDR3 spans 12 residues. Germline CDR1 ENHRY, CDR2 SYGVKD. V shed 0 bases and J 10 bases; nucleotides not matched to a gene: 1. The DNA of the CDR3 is TGTGCCATCAGTGAGTCGGGACAGTCGCAGTATTTT. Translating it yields CAISESGQSQYF.

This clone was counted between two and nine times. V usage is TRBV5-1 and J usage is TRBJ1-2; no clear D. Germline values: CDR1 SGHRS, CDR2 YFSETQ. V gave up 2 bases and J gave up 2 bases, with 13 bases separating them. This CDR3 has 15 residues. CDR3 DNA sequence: TGCGCCAGCAGCTTAGACGGGCCGGGGAACTATGGCTACACCTTC. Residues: CASSLDGPGNYGYTF.

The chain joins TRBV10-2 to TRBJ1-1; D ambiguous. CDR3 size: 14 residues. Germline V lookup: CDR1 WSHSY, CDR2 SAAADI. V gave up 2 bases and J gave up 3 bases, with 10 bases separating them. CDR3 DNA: TGCGCCAGCAGTGAGGATGATATAGACACTGAAGCTTTCTTT. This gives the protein CASSEDDIDTEAFF.